The 9 T cell receptor beta chains given below trace back to one sample, sequenced in a study of CD8+ T cells in alopecia areata. RNA extraction and reverse transcription yielded cDNA as sequencing template. Measured with immunoSEQ multiplex PCR; TCRdb has only the in-frame clones, and not every one. The table shows more than 200,000 clones, with approximately 61% occurring only once. The sample consisted of CD4+ T cells sorted from blood, taken at week 0. Receptors were obtained from a human donor with alopecia areata.

The gene calls are TRBV23-1 and TRBJ1-2; D unclear. TRBV23-1 is an ORF for which the function is uncertain. CDR3 size: 12 residues. The V and J ends lost 7 bases and 11 bases respectively, with 17 bases between them. Written as DNA, the CDR3 is TGCGCCAGCACCAACAATCTGCGGTCTTACACCTTC. Residues: CASTNNLRSYTF.

V and J are TRBV11-2 and TRBJ1-4, with D unresolved. The germline V gene has CDR1 SGHAT and CDR2 FQNNGV. The CDR3 covers 18 residues. Trimming took 4 bases from V and 8 from J, leaving 26 bases between them. CDR3: CASSSSYGRSPQGEKLFF. As DNA, the CDR3 is TGTGCCAGCAGCTCATCCTATGGCCGGAGCCCTCAAGGGGAAAAACTGTTTTTT.

This clone was seen once. The V and J genes are TRBV6-6 and TRBJ2-7; D is ambiguous. The CDR3 has 13 residues. V gave up 4 bases and J gave up 2 bases, with 9 bases separating them. CDR1 is MNHNY, CDR2 SVGAGI, per germline (reference sequence). CDR3 residues: CASSSPSTYEQYF. The CDR3 DNA follows: TGTGCCAGCAGTTCCCCCAGTACCTACGAGCAGTACTTC.

This chain connects TRBV30 to TRBJ2-1, with D unclear. Germline CDR1 is GTSNPN and CDR2 is SVGIG (reference sequence). This CDR3 comprises 14 residues. With 5 bases removed from V and 0 bases from J, the gap between germline ends came to 11 bases. Here the CDR3 reads CAWQFRSSYNEQFF. CDR3 coding DNA: TGTGCCTGGCAGTTTAGGAGCTCCTACAATGAGCAGTTCTTC.

The chain recombines TRBV29-1 with TRBJ1-1; possibly TRBD1 for D (5 bases). Germline V gene lookup returns CDR1 SQVTM and CDR2 ANQGSEA. The CDR3 length is 12 residues. Trimming shortened V by 8 bases and J by 4 bases, and 14 bases separated the two germline ends. Here the CDR3 DNA reads TGCAGCTCGAGGGGAGTGGGCACTGAAGCTTTCTTT. It encodes CSSRGVGTEAFF.

The chain links TRBV29-1 to TRBJ2-7; 7 positions agree with TRBD1. CDR1 and CDR2 from the germline V gene are SQVTM and ANQGSEA. V was pared by 3 bases and J by 2 bases, with 10 bases of the junction left unmatched. CDR3 length equals 15 residues. In DNA, the CDR3 is TGCAGCGTTGAGGGAGCCGGGACAGATCCCTACGAGCAGTACTTC. Translation gives CSVEGAGTDPYEQYF.

This chain joins TRBV29-1 and TRBJ2-1; D is possibly TRBD1 (5 bases). With 7 bases removed from V and 7 bases from J, the gap between germline ends came to 14 bases. Germline V gene sequence: CDR1 SQVTM, CDR2 ANQGSEA. This CDR3 is 12 amino acids long. In DNA, the CDR3 is TGCAGCGCCCCGGTGCCAGGGAATGAGCAGTTCTTC. Protein sequence: CSAPVPGNEQFF.

This clone occurred a few times. The chain is built from TRBV29-1 and TRBJ2-3; no definite D call. The V end was cut by 1 base, the J end by 4 bases, with 6 bases between. This CDR3 has 12 residues. The V gene's germline CDR1 is SQVTM and CDR2 ANQGSEA. The DNA for the CDR3 is TGCAGCGTTGAAGCCCCGTCAGATACGCAGTATTTT. Encoded protein: CSVEAPSDTQYF.

The J gene is TRBJ2-2, the V gene TRBV29-1, with 9 bases aligning to TRBD2. V lost 1 base and J lost 1; bases outside the gene matches: 4. CDR3 length: 16 amino acids. Germline-derived CDR1 and CDR2 are SQVTM and ANQGSEA. In nucleotides, the CDR3 is TGCAGCGTTGAAGGGATAGCGGGGGTGAACACCGGGGAGCTGTTTTTT. The encoded protein is CSVEGIAGVNTGELFF.